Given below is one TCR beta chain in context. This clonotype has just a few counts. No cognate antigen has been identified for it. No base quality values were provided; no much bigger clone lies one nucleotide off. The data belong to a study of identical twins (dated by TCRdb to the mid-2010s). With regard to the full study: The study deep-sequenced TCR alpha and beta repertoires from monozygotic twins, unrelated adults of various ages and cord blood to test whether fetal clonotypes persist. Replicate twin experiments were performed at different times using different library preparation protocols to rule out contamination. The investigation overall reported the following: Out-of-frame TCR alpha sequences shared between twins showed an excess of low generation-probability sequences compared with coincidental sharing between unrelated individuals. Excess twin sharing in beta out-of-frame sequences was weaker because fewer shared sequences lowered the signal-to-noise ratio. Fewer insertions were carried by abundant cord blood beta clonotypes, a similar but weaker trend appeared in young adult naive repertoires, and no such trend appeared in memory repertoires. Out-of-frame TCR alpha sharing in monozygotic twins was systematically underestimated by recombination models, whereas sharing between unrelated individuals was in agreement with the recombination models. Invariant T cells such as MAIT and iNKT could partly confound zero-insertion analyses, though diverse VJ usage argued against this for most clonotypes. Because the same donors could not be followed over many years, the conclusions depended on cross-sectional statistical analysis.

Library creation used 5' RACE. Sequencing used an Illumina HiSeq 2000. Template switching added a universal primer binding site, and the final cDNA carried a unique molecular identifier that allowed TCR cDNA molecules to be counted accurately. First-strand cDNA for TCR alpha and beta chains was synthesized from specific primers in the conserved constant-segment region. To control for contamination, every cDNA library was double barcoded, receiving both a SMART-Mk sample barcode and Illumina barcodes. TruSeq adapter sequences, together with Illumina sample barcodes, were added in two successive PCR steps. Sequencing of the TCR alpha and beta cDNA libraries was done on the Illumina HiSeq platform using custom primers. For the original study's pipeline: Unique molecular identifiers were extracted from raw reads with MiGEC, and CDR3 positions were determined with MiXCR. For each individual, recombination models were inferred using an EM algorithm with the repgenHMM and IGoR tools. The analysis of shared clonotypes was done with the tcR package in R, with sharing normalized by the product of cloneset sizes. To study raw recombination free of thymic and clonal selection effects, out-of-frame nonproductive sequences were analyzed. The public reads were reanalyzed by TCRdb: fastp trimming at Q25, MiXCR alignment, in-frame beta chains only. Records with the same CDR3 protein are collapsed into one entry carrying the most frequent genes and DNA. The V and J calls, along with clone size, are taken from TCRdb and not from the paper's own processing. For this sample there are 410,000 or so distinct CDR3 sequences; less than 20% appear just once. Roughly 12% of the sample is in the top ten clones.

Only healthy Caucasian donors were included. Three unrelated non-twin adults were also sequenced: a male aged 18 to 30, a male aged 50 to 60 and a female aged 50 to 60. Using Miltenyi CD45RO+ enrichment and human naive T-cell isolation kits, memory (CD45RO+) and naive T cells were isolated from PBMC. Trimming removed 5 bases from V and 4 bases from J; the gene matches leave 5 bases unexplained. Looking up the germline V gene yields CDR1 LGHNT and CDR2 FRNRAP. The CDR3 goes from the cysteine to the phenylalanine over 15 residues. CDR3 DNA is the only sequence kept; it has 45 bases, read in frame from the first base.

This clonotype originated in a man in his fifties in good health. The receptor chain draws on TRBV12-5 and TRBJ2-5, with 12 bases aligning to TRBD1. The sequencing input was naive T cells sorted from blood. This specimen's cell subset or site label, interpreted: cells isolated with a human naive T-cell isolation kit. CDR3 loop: CASGTGQGASETQYF. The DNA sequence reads TGTGCTAGTGGTACGGGACAGGGGGCTTCAGAGACCCAGTACTTC. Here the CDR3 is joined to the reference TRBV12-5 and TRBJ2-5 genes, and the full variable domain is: DARVTQTPRHKVTEMGQEVTMRCQPILGHNTVFWYRQTMMQGLELLAYFRNRAPLDDSGMPKDRFSAEMPDATLATLKIQPSEPRDSAVYFCASGTGQGASETQYFGPGTRLLVL.